This T cell receptor (beta chain) was identified in a study of T-cell reconstitution after alpha-beta-depleted transplantation in children. Deletions cut 3 bases from V and 5 bases from J, with 8 bases between. The germline gives CDR1 MGHDK, CDR2 SYGVNS. This CDR3 is 13 amino acids long. Study findings and constraints: Diversity and T-cell counts at one year after transplant derived mostly from new T cells. Surviving recipient T cells and intrathymic progenitors accounted for some patients' high TCRbeta diversity at day 60.

This clonotype was seen many times. The antigen is undetermined. Library preparation (for TCRbeta) was performed with unique molecular identifiers. TCRdb ran MiXCR on the PCR reads and lists one entry per CDR3 protein. In the table there are a few hundred thousand distinct CDR3 sequences, roughly 8.2% of which are singletons. V usage is TRBV25-1 and J usage is TRBJ2-1; D remains unclear. The sequence derives from a female patient between 2 and 15 years old who had a stem cell transplant for Fanconi anemia, so the T cells may come from the graft donor. The sample here was peripheral blood, taken 360 days after TCRalphabeta/CD19-depleted stem cell transplant. The CDR3 spells CASSEDGNNEQFF. In DNA, the CDR3 is TGTGCCAGCAGTGAGGACGGAAACAATGAGCAGTTCTTC.